This T cell receptor beta chain stems from a study of blood T cell repertoires in COVID-19. Participants' reported clinical history set cohort assignment. V shed 3 bases and J shed 6 bases, with 11 bases lying between them. From germline, CDR1 is GTSNPN and CDR2 SVGIG (reference sequence). The length of the CDR3 is 12 residues. Data came from immunoSEQ multiplex PCR; TCRdb stores just in-frame clones and leaves some out. The sample yields more than 250,000 clones, around 90% seen once. This receptor was obtained from a woman aged 25 to 39 who had recovered from COVID-19. The material sequenced was PBMCs or T cells enriched from blood (not recorded which). This sequence joins TRBV30 and TRBJ1-1; TRBD1 is a possible D gene (5 bases). The CDR3 loop is CAWRGGLAEAFF. DNA of the CDR3: TGTGCCTGGAGGGGGGGGTTGGCTGAAGCTTTCTTT.